This TCR beta chain was documented in a study of control samples from healthy donors and cancer patients. The repertoire was sequenced with immunoSEQ multiplex PCR; TCRdb's copy has only in-frame clones and lacks some. The table has around 160,000 clones, approximately 93% seen once. Sequences were obtained from blood. This TCR was sampled from a man younger than 30 in good health.

The CDR3 region has the DNA TGTGCCAGCATTGGGCTCGGCTCCTACAATGAGCAGTTCTTC. This codes for CASIGLGSYNEQFF. This chain uses TRBV28 with TRBJ2-1; D is uncertain. V lost 7 bases to trimming and J lost 0 bases, with 10 bases between them. The CDR3 has 14 residues. Germline CDR1 and CDR2: MDHEN and SYDVKM.